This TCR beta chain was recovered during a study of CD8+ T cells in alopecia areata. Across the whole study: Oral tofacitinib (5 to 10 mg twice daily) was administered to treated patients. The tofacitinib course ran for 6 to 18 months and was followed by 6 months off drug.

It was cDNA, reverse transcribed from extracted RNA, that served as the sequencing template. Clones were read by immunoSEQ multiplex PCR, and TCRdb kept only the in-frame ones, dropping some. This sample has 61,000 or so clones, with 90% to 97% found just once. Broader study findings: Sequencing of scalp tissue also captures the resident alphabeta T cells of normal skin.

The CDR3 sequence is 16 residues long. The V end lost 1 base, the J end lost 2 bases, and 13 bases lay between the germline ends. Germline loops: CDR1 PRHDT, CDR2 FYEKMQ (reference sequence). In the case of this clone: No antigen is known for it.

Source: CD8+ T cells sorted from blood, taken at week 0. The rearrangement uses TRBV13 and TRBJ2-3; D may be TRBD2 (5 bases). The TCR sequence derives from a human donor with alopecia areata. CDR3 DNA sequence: TGTGCCAGCAGCTTAGTCCCTAGCATCTCCACAGATACGCAGTATTTT. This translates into CASSLVPSISTDTQYF.